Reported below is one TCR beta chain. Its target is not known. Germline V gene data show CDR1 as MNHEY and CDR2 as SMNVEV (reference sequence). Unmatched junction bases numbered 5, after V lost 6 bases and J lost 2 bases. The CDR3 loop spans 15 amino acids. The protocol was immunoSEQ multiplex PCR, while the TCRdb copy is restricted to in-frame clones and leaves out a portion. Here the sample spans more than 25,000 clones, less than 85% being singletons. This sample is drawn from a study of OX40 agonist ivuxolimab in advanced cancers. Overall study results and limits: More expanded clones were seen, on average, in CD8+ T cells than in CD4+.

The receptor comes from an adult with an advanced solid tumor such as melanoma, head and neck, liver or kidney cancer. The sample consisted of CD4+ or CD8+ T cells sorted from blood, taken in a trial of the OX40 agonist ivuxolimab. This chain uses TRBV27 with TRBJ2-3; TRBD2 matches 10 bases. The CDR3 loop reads CASRYGTSVTDTQYF. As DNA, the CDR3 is TGTGCCAGCAGATATGGGACTAGCGTCACAGATACGCAGTATTTT.